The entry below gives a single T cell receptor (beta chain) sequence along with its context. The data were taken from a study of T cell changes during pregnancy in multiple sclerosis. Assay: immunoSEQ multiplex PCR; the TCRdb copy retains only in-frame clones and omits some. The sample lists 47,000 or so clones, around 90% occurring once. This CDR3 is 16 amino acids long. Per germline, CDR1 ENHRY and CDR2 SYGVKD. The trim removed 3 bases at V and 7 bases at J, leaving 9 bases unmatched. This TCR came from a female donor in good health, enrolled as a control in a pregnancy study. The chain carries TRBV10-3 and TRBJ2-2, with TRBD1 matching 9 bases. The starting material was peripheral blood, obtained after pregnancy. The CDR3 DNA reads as TGTGCCATCAGTGACCCGGGACAGGGTTTTGTCGGGGAGCTGTTTTTT. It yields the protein CAISDPGQGFVGELFF.